The 17 T cell receptor beta chains below come from one sample, sequenced in a study of beta chain features in type 1 diabetes (dated by TCRdb to the late 2010s). The library was built by means of the immunoSEQ multiplex PCR assay. The entire amount of isolated RNA was reverse transcribed using the High Capacity cDNA Reverse Transcription Kit, so the sequenced TCRB transcripts were expressed ones. What TCRdb holds here is the immuneACCESS table cut down to in-frame rearrangements. Part of the clones is not present; checked against another copy, under half of the missing clones reflect an unresolved V gene, and the others are unexplained. This sample gives roughly 400,000 clones in total; about 15% of them show up just once. The ten largest clones add up to about 0.018% of the sample. The sequencing sample was made of naive CD4+ T cells from blood. The sample's cell subset or site label is to be understood as: true naive CD4+ T cells. Receptors originate from a woman between 18 and 29 years old in good health.

The gene calls are TRBV30 and TRBJ1-5; 7 bases line up with TRBD1. Germline V gene sequence: CDR1 GTSNPN, CDR2 SVGIG (reference sequence). The V segment lost 5 bases and the J segment 7 bases; nucleotides outside the gene matches: 5. This CDR3 region has 12 residues. DNA for the CDR3: TGTGCCTGGGCCAGGGGGGTACAGCCCCAGCATTTT. This encodes CAWARGVQPQHF.

In its sample, this clone was seen a few times. This chain links TRBV14 with TRBJ1-1; tentative D call: TRBD1 (6 bases). Looked up from germline, CDR1 is SGHDN and CDR2 is FVKESK. This CDR3 has 14 residues. V gave up 4 bases and J gave up 0 bases, with 9 bases separating them. The CDR3 is CASSRQVMNTEAFF. The CDR3 coding sequence is TGTGCCAGCAGCCGACAGGTCATGAACACTGAAGCTTTCTTT.

The chain couples TRBV10-3 to TRBJ2-7, with 12 bases identical to TRBD2. Trimming cost V 6 bases and J 4 bases; bases outside gene matches: 4. Germline V gene data show CDR1 as ENHRY and CDR2 as SYGVKD. The CDR3 runs 14 residues. CDR3 sequence: CAIRTSGSGYEQYF. The CDR3 bases are TGTGCCATCAGGACTAGCGGGAGTGGGTACGAGCAGTACTTC.

The chain joins TRBV28 to TRBJ2-7; 12 bases match TRBD2. Germline values: CDR1 MDHEN, CDR2 SYDVKM. The CDR3 has 16 amino acids. V lost 6 bases to trimming and J lost 2 bases; unmatched junction nucleotides: 8. The CDR3 reads CASRSQLAGGAYEQYF. In nucleotides, the CDR3 is TGTGCCAGCAGGTCGCAACTAGCGGGAGGAGCCTACGAGCAGTACTTC.

This clone was detected a few times. V is TRBV30 and J is TRBJ1-5; no clear D. Germline V gene data show CDR1 as GTSNPN and CDR2 as SVGIG (reference sequence). This CDR3 is built from 15 residues. Trimming shortened V by 4 bases and J by 2 bases, and 15 bases separated the two germline ends. The CDR3 DNA is TGTGCCTGGACCCAGCAGCCCGCGGGCAATCAGCCCCAGCATTTT. Protein: CAWTQQPAGNQPQHF.

Only a few counts were recorded for this clone. The V gene is TRBV5-4, the J gene TRBJ2-7, with D perhaps matching TRBD2 (6 bases). From germline, CDR1 is SGHNT and CDR2 YYREEE (reference sequence). The CDR3 has 13 amino acids. With 6 bases removed from V and 3 bases from J, the gap between germline ends came to 13 bases. CDR3 loop: CASTIGGNYEQYF. DNA for the CDR3: TGTGCCAGCACCATCGGGGGTAACTACGAGCAGTACTTC.

V is TRBV18 and J is TRBJ2-7; TRBD1 is a possible D gene (6 bases). The germline V and J ends were trimmed by 6 bases and 4 bases, with 13 bases remaining between them. Looked up from germline, CDR1 is KGHSH and CDR2 is LQKENI. The CDR3 is made up of 13 amino acids. The DNA of the CDR3 is TGTGCCAGCTCCTCGGGACACCCTTACGAGCAGTACTTC. Translating it yields CASSSGHPYEQYF.

The chain couples TRBV15 to TRBJ1-2; D call uncertain. CDR3 size: 15 residues. V shed 0 bases and J shed 4 bases, with 12 bases lying between them. Per germline, CDR1 LNHNV and CDR2 YYDKDF (reference sequence). The DNA for the CDR3 is TGTGCCACCAGCAGAGATCTGGCGGCTAGCTATGGCTACACCTTC. This sequence encodes CATSRDLAASYGYTF. The entire variable domain, with the rest obtained from reference TRBV15 and TRBJ1-2, is as follows: DAMVIQNPRYQVTQFGKPVTLSCSQTLNHNVMYWYQQKSSQAPKLLFHYYDKDFNNEADTPDNFQSRRPNTSFCFLDIRSPGLGDTAMYLCATSRDLAASYGYTFGSGTRLTVV.

This clone has just a few counts. The CDR3 coding sequence is TGCGCCAGCAGCCAGTTTGGACTAGCGGGGATTTACAATGAGCAGTTCTTC. Translation gives CASSQFGLAGIYNEQFF. This rearrangement joins TRBV4-1 to TRBJ2-1; 12 bases are a match to TRBD2. V dropped 3 bases and J dropped 4; count of bases not matched to a gene: 7. CDR1 is MGHRA and CDR2 is YSYEKL in the germline V gene. This CDR3 spans 17 amino acids.

This sequence joins TRBV5-6 and TRBJ2-5; the match to TRBD1 covers 9 bases. Gene TRBJ2-7 matches the end of the DNA better, so the J call may be wrong. CDR3 length: 15 residues. CDR1 SGHDT and CDR2 YYEEEE come from the germline V gene. This chain's CDR3 is CASSLTGTGPYEQYF. The CDR3 nucleotides are TGTGCCAGCAGCCTGACCGGGACAGGGCCCTACGAGCAGTACTTC.

This clone was observed a few times. The rearrangement links TRBV6-5 to TRBJ1-2; 10 bases map to TRBD1. The V gene end was trimmed by 6 bases and the J gene end by 4 bases; junction bases not matched to a gene: 5. The CDR3 runs 14 residues. CDR1 is MNHEY and CDR2 is SVGAGI in the germline V gene. The DNA of the CDR3 is TGTGCCAGCAGGTGGACAGGGGGTCCCTATGGCTACACCTTC. Its translation is CASRWTGGPYGYTF.

The chain carries TRBV30 and TRBJ2-5, with 10 nucleotides matching TRBD2. CDR3 length: 14 residues. Per germline, CDR1 GTSNPN and CDR2 SVGIG (reference sequence). The V segment lost 4 bases and the J segment 4 bases; nucleotides outside the gene matches: 6. The CDR3 region has the DNA TGTGCCTGGACCCCCGGACTAGCGGCAGAGACCCAGTACTTC. Its translation: CAWTPGLAAETQYF.

A single count supports this clone. The chain recombines TRBV6-1 with TRBJ1-4; 7 nucleotides align to TRBD1. V dropped 4 bases and J dropped 3; count of bases not matched to a gene: 5. The germline CDR1 and CDR2 sequences are MNHNS and SASEGT. The CDR3 length is 15 residues. Here the CDR3 DNA reads TGTGCCAGCAGTGGCGGGACAGCTTCTAATGAAAAACTGTTTTTT. Its protein product is CASSGGTASNEKLFF.

The chain has TRBV18 and TRBJ2-1; D is possibly TRBD1 (5 bases). The CDR3 length is 13 residues. The germline V and J ends were trimmed by 0 bases and 6 bases, with 6 bases remaining between them. Germline V gene lookup returns CDR1 KGHSH and CDR2 LQKENI. As DNA, the CDR3 is TGTGCCAGCTCACCACCACAGGCCAATGAGCAGTTCTTC. Its translation: CASSPPQANEQFF.

The chain is built from TRBV5-4 and TRBJ2-1; perhaps TRBD2 as D (6 bases). The germline gives CDR1 SGHNT, CDR2 YYREEE (reference sequence). V lost 2 bases to trimming and J lost 7 bases, with 13 bases between them. The CDR3 has 14 residues. The CDR3 bases are TGTGCCAGCAGCTTAACGGGAGCACGGAATGAGCAGTTCTTC. It is translated as CASSLTGARNEQFF.

The CDR3 DNA reads TGTGCCAGCAGCGCATGGAGGGTTGGGGGGAATGAGCAGTTCTTC. Encoded protein: CASSAWRVGGNEQFF. The chain recombines TRBV9 with TRBJ2-1, with TRBD2 as a possible D gene (6 bases). Trimming removed 3 bases from V and 7 bases from J, with 17 bases in between. Germline CDR1 is SGDLS and CDR2 is YYNGEE. The CDR3 length is 15 residues.

This clone has a handful of counts. This chain uses TRBV7-3 with TRBJ2-3, with D tentatively TRBD1 (6 bases). This CDR3 comprises 11 residues. Germline CDR1 SGHTA, CDR2 FQGTGA. Between the trimmed V and J ends, which lost 4 bases and 10 bases, there was a span of 9 bases. The CDR3 bases are TGTGCCAGCAGCTCGAGACAGGCGCAGTATTTT. This encodes CASSSRQAQYF. Together with reference TRBV7-3 and TRBJ2-3, the CDR3 gives the full variable domain: GAGVSQTPSNKVTEKGKYVELRCDPISGHTALYWYRQSLGQGPEFLIYFQGTGAADDSGLPNDRFFAVRPEGSVSTLKIQRTERGDSAVYLCASSSRQAQYFGPGTRLTVL.